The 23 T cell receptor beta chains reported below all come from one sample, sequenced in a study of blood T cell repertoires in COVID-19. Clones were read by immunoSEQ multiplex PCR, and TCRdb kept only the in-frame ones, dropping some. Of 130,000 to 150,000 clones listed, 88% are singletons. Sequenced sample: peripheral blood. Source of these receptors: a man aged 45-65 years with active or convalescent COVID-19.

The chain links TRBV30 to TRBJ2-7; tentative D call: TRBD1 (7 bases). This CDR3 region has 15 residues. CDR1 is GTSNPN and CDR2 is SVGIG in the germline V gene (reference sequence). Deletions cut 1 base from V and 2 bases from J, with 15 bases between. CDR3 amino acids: CAWSAQEGATYEQYF. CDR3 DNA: TGTGCCTGGAGTGCCCAGGAGGGGGCTACCTACGAGCAGTACTTC.

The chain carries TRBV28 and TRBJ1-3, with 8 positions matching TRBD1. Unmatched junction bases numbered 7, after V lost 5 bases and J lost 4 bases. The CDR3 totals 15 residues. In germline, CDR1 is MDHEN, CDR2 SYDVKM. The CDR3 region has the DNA TGTGCCAGCAGTGGGGGCGGACAGGGCGGAAACACCATATATTTT. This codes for CASSGGGQGGNTIYF.

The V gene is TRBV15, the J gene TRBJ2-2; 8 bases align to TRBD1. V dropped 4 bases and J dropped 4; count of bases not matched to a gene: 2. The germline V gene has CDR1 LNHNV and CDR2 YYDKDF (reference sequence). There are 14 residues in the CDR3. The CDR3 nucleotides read TGTGCCACCAGCAAAACAGGGGGCACCGGGGAGCTGTTTTTT. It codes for CATSKTGGTGELFF.

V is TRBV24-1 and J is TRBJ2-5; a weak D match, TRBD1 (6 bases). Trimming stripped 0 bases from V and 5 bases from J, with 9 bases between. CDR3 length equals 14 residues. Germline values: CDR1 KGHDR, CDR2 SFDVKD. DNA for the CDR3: TGTGCCACCAGTGATTTGCGAGGGGGTGAGACCCAGTACTTC. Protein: CATSDLRGGETQYF.

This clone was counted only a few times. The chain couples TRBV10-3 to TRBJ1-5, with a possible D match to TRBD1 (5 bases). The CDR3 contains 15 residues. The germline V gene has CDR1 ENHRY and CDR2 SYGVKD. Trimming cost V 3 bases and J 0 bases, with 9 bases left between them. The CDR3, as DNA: TGTGCCATCAGTGAATGGGACTCTAGCAATCAGCCCCAGCATTTT. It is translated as CAISEWDSSNQPQHF.

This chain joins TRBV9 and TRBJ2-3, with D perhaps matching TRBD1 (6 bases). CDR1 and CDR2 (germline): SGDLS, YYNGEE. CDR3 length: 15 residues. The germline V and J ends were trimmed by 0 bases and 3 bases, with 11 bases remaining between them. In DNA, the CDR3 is TGTGCCAGCAGCGTAGTACAGGGTCCGACAGATACGCAGTATTTT. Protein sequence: CASSVVQGPTDTQYF.

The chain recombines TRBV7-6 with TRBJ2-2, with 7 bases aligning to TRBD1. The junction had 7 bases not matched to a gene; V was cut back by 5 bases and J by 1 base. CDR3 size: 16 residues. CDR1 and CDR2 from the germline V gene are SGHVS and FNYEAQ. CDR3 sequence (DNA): TGTGCCAGCAGCCACCACGGGACAGAGAACACCGGGGAGCTGTTTTTT. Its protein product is CASSHHGTENTGELFF. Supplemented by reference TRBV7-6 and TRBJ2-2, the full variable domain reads GAGVSQSPRYKVTKRGQDVALRCDPISGHVSLYWYRQALGQGPEFLTYFNYEAQQDKSGLPNDRFSAERPEGSISTLTIQRTEQRDSAMYRCASSHHGTENTGELFFGEGSRLTVL.

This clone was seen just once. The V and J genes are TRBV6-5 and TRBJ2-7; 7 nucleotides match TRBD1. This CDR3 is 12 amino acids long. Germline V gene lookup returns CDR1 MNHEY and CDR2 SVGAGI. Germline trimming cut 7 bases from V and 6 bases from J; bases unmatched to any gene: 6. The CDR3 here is CASTRQGAEQYF. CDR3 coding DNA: TGTGCCAGCACGAGACAGGGAGCCGAGCAGTACTTC.

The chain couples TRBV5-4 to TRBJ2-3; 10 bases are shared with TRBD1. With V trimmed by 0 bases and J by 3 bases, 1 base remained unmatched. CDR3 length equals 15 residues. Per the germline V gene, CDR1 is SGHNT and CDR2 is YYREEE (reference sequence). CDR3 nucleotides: TGTGCCAGCAGCTTGGGGGACAGGGGAACAGATACGCAGTATTTT. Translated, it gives CASSLGDRGTDTQYF.

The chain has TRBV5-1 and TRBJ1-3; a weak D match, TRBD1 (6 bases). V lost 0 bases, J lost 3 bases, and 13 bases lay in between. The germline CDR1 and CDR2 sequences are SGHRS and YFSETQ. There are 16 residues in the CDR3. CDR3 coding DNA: TGCGCCAGCAGCTTGGTTCCAACAGGGATTGGAAACACCATATATTTT. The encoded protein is CASSLVPTGIGNTIYF.

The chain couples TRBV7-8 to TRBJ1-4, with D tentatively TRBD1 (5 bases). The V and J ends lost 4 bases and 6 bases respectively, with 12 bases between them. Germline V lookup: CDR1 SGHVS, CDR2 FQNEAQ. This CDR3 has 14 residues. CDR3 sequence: CASSWRWGDEKLFF. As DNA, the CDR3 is TGTGCCAGCAGCTGGCGGTGGGGGGATGAAAAACTGTTTTTT.

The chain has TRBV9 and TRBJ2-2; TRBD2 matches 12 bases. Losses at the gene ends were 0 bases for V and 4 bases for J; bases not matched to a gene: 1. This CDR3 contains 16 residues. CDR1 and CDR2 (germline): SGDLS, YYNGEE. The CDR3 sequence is CASSVGTSGITGELFF. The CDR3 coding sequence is TGTGCCAGCAGCGTAGGGACTAGCGGGATCACCGGGGAGCTGTTTTTT.

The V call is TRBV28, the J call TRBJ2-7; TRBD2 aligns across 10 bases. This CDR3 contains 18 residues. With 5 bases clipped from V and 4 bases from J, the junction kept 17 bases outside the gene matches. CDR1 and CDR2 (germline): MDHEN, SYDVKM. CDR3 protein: CASSTIGALAGAWYEQYF. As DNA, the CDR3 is TGTGCCAGCAGTACGATAGGTGCCCTAGCGGGAGCGTGGTACGAGCAGTACTTC.

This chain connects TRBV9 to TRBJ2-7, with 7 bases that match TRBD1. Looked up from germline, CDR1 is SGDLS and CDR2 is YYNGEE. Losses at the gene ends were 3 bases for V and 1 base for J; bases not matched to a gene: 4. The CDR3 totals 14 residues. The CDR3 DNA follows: TGTGCCAGCAGCGGCTGGGGACAGTCCTACGAGCAGTACTTC. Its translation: CASSGWGQSYEQYF.

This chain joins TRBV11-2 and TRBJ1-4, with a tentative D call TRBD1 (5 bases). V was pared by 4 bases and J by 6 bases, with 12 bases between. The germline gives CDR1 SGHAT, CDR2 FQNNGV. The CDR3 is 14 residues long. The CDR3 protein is CASSSGGIHEKLFF. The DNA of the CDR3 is TGTGCCAGCAGCTCCGGGGGGATCCATGAAAAACTGTTTTTT.

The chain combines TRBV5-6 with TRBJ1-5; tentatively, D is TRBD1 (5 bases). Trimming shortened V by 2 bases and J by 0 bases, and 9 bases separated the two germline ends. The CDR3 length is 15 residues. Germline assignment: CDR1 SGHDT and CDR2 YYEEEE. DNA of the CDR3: TGTGCCAGCAGCTTCGGGGGGATTAGCAATCAGCCCCAGCATTTT. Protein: CASSFGGISNQPQHF.

CDR3 nucleotides: TGTGCCTGGAGTCCGGGGGGCGGCAATCAGCCCCAGCATTTT. It specifies CAWSPGGGNQPQHF. The genes are TRBV30 and TRBJ1-5, with D perhaps matching TRBD1 (6 bases). Germline CDR1 GTSNPN, CDR2 SVGIG (reference sequence). The CDR3 totals 14 residues. Trimming removed 2 bases from V and 2 bases from J, with 10 bases in between.

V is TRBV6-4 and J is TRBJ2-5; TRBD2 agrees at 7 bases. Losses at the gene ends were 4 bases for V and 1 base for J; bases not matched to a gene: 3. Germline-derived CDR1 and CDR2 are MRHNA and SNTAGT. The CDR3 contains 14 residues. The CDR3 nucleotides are TGTGCCAGCAGTGGAAGGGAGGGCCAAGAGACCCAGTACTTC. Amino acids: CASSGREGQETQYF.

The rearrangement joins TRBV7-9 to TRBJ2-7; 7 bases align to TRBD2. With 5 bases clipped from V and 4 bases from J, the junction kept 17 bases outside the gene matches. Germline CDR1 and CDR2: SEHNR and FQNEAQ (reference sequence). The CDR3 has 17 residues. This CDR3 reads CASSPPWAAGWGYEQYF. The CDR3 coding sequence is TGTGCCAGCAGCCCCCCTTGGGCAGCGGGGTGGGGTTACGAGCAGTACTTC.

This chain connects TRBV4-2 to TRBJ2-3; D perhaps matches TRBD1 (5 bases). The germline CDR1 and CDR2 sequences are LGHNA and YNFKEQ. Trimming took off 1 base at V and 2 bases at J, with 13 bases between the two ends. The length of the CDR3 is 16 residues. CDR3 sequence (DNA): TGTGCCAGCAGCCAAGGGGTCCAGGGCTACACAGATACGCAGTATTTT. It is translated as CASSQGVQGYTDTQYF.

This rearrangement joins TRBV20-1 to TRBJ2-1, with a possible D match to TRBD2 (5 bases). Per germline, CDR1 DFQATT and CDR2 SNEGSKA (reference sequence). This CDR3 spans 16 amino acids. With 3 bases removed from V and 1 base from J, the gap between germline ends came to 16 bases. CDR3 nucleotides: TGCAGTGCTAGTGATCGGGGTGGAGGTTCCTACAATGAGCAGTTCTTC. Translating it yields CSASDRGGGSYNEQFF.

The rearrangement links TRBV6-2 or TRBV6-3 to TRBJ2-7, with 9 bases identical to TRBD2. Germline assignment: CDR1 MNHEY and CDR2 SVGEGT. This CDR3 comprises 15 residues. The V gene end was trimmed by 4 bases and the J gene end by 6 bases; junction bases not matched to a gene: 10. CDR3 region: CASSSDLGSGSEQYF. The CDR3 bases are TGTGCCAGCAGTTCCGACTTGGGTAGCGGGAGCGAGCAGTACTTC.

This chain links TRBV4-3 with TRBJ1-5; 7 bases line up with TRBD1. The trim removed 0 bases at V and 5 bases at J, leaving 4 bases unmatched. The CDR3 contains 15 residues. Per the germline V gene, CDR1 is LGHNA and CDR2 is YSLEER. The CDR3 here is CASSQERDRDQPQHF. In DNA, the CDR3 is TGCGCCAGCAGCCAAGAAAGAGACAGGGATCAGCCCCAGCATTTT.